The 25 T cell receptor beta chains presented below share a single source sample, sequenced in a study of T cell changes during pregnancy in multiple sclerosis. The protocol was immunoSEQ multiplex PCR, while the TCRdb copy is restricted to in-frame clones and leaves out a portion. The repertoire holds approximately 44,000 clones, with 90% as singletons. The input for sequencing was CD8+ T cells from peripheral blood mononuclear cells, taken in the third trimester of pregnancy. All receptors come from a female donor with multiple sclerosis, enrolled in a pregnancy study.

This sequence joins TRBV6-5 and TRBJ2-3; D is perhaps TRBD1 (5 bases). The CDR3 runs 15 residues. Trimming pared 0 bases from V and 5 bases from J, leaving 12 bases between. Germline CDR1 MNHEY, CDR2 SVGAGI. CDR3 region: CASSYSTWQGDTQYF. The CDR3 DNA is TGTGCCAGCAGTTACTCGACATGGCAGGGAGATACGCAGTATTTT.

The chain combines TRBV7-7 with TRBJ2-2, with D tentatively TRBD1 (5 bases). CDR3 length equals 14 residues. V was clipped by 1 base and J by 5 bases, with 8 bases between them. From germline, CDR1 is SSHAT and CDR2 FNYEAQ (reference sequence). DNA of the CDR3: TGTGCCAGCAGCTTAGGGCAGGGAACCGGGGAGCTGTTTTTT. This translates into CASSLGQGTGELFF.

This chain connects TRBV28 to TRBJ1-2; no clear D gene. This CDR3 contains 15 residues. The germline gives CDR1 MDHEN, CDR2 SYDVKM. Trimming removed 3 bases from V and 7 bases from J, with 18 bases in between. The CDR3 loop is CASSFPLEGSAGYTF. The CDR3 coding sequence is TGTGCCAGCAGTTTTCCATTAGAGGGTTCGGCTGGCTACACCTTC.

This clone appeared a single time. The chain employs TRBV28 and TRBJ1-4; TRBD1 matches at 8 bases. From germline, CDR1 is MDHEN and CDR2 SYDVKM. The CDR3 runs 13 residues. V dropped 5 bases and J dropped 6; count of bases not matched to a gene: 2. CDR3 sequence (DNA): TGTGCCAGCAGTGGGACAGGCGATGAAAAACTGTTTTTT. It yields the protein CASSGTGDEKLFF.

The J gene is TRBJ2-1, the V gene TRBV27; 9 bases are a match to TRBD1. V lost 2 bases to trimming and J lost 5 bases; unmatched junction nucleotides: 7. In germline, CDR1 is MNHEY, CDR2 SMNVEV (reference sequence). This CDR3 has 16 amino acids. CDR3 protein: CASSLEDRGEDNEQFF. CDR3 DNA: TGTGCCAGCAGTTTAGAGGACAGGGGTGAGGACAATGAGCAGTTCTTC.

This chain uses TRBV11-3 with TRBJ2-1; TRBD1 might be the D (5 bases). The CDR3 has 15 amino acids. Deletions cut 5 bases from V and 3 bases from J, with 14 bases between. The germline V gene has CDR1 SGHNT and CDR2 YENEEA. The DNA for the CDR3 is TGTGCCAGCAGCCCCCCGGCAGGGTACTACAATGAGCAGTTCTTC. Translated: CASSPPAGYYNEQFF.

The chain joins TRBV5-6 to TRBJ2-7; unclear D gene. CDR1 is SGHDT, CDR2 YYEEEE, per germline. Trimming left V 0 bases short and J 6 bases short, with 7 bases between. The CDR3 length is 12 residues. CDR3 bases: TGTGCCAGCAGCTTGGGATCTAGCGAGCAGTACTTC. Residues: CASSLGSSEQYF.

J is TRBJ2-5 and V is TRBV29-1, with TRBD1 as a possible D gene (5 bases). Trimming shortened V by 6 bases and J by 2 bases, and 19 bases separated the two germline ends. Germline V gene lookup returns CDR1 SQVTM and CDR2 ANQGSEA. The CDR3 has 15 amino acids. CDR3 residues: CSVTFPLDIQETQYF. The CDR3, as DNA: TGCAGCGTAACCTTCCCATTGGACATTCAAGAGACCCAGTACTTC.

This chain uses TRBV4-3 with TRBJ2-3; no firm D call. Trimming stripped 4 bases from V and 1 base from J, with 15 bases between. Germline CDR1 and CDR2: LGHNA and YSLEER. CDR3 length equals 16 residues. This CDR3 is CASSPAYGDGTDTQYF. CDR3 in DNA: TGCGCCAGCAGCCCCGCGTATGGAGATGGCACAGATACGCAGTATTTT.

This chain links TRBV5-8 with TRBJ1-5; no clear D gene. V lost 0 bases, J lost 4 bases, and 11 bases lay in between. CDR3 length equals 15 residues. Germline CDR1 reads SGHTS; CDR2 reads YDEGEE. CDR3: CASSLAPRRNQPQHF. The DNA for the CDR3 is TGTGCCAGCAGCTTGGCTCCGAGGAGAAATCAGCCCCAGCATTTT.

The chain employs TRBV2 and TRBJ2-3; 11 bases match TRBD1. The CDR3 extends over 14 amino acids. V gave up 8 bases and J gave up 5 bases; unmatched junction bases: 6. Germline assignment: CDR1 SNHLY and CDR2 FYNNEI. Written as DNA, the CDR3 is TGTGCCAGCGCGGGACAGGGGGTTGGAGATACGCAGTATTTT. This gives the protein CASAGQGVGDTQYF.

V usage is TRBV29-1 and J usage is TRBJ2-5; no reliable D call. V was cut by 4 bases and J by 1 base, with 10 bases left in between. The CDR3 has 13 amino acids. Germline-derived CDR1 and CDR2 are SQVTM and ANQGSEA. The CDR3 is CSVGGIVQETQYF. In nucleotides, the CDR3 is TGCAGCGTTGGCGGAATCGTCCAAGAGACCCAGTACTTC. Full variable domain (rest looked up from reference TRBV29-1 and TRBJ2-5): SAVISQKPSRDICQRGTSLTIQCQVDSQVTMMFWYRQQPGQSLTLIATANQGSEATYESGFVIDKFPISRPNLTFSTLTVSNMSPEDSSIYLCSVGGIVQETQYFGPGTRLLVL.

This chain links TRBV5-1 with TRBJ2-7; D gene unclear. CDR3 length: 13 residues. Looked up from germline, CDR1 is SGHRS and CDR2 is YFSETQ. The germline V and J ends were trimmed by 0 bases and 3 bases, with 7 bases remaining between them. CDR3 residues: CASSLGAGYEQYF. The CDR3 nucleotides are TGCGCCAGCAGCTTGGGAGCTGGCTACGAGCAGTACTTC.

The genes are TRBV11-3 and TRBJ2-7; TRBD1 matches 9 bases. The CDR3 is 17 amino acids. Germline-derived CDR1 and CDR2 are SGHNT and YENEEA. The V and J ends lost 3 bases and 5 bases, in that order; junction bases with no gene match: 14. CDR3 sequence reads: CASSFIPPDRGENEQYF. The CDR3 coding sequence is TGTGCCAGCAGCTTCATCCCCCCGGACAGGGGTGAGAACGAGCAGTACTTC.

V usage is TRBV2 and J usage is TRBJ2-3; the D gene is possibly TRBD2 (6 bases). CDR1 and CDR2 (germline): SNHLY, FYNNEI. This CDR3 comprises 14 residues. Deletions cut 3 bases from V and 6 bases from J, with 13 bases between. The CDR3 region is CASSEPGTGDTQYF. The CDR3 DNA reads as TGTGCCAGCAGTGAGCCCGGGACTGGTGATACGCAGTATTTT.

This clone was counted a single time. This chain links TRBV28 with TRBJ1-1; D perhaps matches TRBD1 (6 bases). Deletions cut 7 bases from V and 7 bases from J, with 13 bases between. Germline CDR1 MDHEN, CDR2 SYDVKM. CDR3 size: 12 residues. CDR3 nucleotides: TGTGCCAGCACCTACCCGGACAGTGAAGCTTTCTTT. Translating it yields CASTYPDSEAFF.

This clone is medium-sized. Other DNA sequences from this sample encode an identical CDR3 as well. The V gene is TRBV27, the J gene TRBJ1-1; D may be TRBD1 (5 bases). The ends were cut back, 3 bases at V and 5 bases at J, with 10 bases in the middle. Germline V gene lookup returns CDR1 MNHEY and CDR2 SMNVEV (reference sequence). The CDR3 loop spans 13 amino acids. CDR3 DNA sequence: TGTGCCAGCAGTTTGGGCAGGGCTACTGAAGCTTTCTTT. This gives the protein CASSLGRATEAFF.

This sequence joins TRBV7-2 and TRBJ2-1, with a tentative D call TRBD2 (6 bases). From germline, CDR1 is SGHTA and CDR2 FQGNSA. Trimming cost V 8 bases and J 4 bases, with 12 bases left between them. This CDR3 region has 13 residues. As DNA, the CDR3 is TGTGCCAGCGCGGCGGGGTCATACAATGAGCAGTTCTTC. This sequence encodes CASAAGSYNEQFF.

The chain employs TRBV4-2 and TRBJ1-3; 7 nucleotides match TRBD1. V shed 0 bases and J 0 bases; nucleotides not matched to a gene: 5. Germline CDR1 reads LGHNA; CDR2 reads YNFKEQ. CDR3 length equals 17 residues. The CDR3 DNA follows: TGTGCCAGCAGCCAAGATCAGGGGGAAAGCTCTGGAAACACCATATATTTT. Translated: CASSQDQGESSGNTIYF.

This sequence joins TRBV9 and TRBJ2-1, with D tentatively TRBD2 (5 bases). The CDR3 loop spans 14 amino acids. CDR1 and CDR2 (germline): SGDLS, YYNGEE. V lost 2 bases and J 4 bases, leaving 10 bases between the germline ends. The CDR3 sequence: CASSVEGKYNEQFF. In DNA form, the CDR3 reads TGTGCCAGCAGCGTCGAGGGAAAATACAATGAGCAGTTCTTC. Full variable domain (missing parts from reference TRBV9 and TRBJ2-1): DSGVTQTPKHLITATGQRVTLRCSPRSGDLSVYWYQQSLDQGLQFLIQYYNGEERAKGNILERFSAQQFPDLHSELNLSSLELGDSALYFCASSVEGKYNEQFFGPGTRLTVL.

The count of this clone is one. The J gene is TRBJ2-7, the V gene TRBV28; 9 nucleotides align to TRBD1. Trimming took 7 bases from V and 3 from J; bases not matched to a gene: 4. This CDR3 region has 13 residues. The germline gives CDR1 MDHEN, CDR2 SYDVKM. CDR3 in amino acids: CASIAGQGYEQYF. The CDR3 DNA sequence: TGTGCCAGCATTGCGGGACAGGGCTACGAGCAGTACTTC.

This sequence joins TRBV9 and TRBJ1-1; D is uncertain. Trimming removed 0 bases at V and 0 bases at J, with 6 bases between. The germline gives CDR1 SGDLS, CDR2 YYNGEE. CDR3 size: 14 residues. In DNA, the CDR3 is TGTGCCAGCAGCGTAGGTGGAGTGAACACTGAAGCTTTCTTT. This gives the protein CASSVGGVNTEAFF.

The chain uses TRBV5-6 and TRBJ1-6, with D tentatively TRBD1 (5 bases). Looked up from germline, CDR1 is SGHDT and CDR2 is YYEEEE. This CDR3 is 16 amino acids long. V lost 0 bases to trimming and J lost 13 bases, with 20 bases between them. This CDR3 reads CASSLVRGGDHVPLHF. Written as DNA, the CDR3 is TGTGCCAGCAGCTTGGTCCGCGGCGGGGACCACGTCCCCCTCCACTTT.

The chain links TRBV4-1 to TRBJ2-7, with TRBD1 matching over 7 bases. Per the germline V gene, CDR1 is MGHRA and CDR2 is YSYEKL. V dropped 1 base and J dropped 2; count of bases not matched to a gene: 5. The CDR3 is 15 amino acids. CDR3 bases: TGCGCCAGCAGCCAAGTCAAGGACAGGCCCTACGAGCAGTACTTC. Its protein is CASSQVKDRPYEQYF.

CDR3 residues: CASSGGDSASYEQYF. The CDR3 DNA reads TGTGCCAGCAGCGGCGGGGACTCAGCCTCCTACGAGCAGTACTTC. This rearrangement joins TRBV9 to TRBJ2-7; tentative D call: TRBD2 (6 bases). The germline gives CDR1 SGDLS, CDR2 YYNGEE. The CDR3 length is 15 residues. V lost 3 bases and J lost 0, with 13 bases in between.